The rows below give T cell receptor beta chains drawn from one sample of a study of monozygotic twins with inflammatory bowel disease. TCRdb reprocessed the 5' RACE reads and stores each CDR3 protein as one record, lacking DNA. This table holds about 450,000 distinct CDR3 sequences. Sequences were obtained from blood. These receptors all stem from a human donor with ulcerative colitis or Crohn's disease, or a healthy co-twin of an affected twin (not recorded which). Both conserved end residues are part of each CDR3. Each record gives: J gene, V gene, CDR3 length, CDR3 protein.

J gene: TRBJ1-4
V gene: TRBV4-1
CDR3 length: 16
CDR3 protein: CASSQTPGDHNEKLFF

J gene: TRBJ2-5
V gene: TRBV7-9
CDR3 length: 14
CDR3 protein: CASSFMSSQETQYF

J gene: TRBJ2-7
V gene: TRBV20-1
CDR3 length: 14
CDR3 protein: CSALGQGEDLEQYF

J gene: TRBJ1-1
V gene: TRBV20-1
CDR3 length: 13
CDR3 protein: CSAFPERNTEAFF

J gene: TRBJ2-6
V gene: TRBV11-1
CDR3 length: 18
CDR3 protein: CASSLGAVTVIGANVLTF

J gene: TRBJ2-1
V gene: TRBV18
CDR3 length: 11
CDR3 protein: CASSPSTMQFF

J gene: TRBJ1-1
V gene: TRBV7-9
CDR3 length: 13
CDR3 protein: CASSSGGLTEAFF

J gene: TRBJ2-1
V gene: TRBV7-9
CDR3 length: 12
CDR3 protein: CASSLGGTVRVF

J gene: TRBJ1-1
V gene: TRBV6-1
CDR3 length: 16
CDR3 protein: CASSELTGGRGAEAFF

J gene: TRBJ2-5
V gene: TRBV3-1
CDR3 length: 12
CDR3 protein: CASSQAEETQYF

J gene: TRBJ1-1
V gene: TRBV27
CDR3 length: 14
CDR3 protein: CASSSAVTTTEAFF

J gene: TRBJ2-5
V gene: TRBV29-1
CDR3 length: 11
CDR3 protein: CSVGTEETQYF

J gene: TRBJ2-3
V gene: TRBV7-8
CDR3 length: 15
CDR3 protein: CASSPLGPSADTQYF